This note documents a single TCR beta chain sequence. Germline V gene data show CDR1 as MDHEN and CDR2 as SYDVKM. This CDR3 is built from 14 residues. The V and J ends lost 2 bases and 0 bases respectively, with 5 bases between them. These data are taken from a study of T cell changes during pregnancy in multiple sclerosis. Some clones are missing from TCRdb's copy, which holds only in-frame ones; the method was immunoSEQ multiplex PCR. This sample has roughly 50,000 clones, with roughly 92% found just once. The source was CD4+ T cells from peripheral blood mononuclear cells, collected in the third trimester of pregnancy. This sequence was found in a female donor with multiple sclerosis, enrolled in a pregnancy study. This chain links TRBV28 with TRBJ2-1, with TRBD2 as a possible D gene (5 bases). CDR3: CASSLGSSYNEQFF. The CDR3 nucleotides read TGTGCCAGCAGTTTAGGGAGCTCCTACAATGAGCAGTTCTTC.